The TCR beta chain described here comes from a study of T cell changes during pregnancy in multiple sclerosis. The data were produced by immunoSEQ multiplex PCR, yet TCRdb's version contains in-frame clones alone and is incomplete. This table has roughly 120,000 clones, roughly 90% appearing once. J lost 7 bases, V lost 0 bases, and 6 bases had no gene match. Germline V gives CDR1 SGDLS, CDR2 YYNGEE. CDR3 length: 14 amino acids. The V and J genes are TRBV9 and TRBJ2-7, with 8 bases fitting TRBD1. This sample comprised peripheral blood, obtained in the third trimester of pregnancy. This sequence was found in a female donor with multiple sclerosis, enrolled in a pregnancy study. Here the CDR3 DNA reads TGTGCCAGCAGCGTAGAGAGAGACAGGGGTGAGCAGTACTTC. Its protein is CASSVERDRGEQYF.